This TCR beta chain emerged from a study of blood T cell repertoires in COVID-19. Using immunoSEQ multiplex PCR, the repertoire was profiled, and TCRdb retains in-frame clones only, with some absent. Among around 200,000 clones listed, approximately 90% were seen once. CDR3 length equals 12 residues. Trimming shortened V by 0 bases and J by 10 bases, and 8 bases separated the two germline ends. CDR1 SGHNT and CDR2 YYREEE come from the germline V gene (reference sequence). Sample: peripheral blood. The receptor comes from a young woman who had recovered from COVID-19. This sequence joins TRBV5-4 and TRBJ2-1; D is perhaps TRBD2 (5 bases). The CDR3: CASSLGAAEQFF. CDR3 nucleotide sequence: TGTGCCAGCAGCTTGGGAGCGGCGGAGCAGTTCTTC.